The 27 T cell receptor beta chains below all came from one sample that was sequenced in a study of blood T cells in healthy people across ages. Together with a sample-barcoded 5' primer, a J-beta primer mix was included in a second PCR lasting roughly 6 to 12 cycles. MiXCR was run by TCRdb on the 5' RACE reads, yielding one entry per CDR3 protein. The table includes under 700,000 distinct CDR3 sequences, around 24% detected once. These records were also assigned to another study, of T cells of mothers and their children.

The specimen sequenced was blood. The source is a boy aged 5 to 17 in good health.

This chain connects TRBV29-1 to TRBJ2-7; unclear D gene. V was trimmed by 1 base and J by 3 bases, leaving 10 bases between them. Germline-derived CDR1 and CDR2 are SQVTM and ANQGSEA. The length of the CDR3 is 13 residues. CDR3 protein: CSVEVNGHYEQYF. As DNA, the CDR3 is TGCAGCGTTGAAGTTAATGGCCACTACGAGCAGTACTTC.

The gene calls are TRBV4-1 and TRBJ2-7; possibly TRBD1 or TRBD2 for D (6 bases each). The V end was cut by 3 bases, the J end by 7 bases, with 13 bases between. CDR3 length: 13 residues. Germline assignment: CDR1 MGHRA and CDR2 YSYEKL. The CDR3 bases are TGCGCCAGCAGCCAGCAAAGGGGGGAGGAGCAGTACTTC. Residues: CASSQQRGEEQYF.

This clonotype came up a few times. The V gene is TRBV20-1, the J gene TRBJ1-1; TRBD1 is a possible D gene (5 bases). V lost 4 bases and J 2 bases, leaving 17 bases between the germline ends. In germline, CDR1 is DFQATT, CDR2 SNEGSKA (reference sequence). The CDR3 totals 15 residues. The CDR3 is CSAIRQGATNTEAFF. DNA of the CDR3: TGCAGTGCTATCCGGCAGGGTGCGACCAACACTGAAGCTTTCTTT.

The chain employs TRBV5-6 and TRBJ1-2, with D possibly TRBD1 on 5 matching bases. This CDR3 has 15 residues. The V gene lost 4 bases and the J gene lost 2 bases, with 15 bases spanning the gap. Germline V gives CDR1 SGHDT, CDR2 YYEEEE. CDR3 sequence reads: CASSGGRTINYGYTF. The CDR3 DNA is TGTGCCAGCAGCGGGGGTAGGACGATAAACTATGGCTACACCTTC.

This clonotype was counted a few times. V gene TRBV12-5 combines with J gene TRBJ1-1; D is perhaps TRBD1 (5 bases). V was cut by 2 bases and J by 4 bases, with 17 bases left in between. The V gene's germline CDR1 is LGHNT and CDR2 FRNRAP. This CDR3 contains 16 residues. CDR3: CASGLNIERGGTEAFF. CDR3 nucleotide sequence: TGTGCTAGTGGTTTGAATATCGAACGCGGGGGCACTGAAGCTTTCTTT.

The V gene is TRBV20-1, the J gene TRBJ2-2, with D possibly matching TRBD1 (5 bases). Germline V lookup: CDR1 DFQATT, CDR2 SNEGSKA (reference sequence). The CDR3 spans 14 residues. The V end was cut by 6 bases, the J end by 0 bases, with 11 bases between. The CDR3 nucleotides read TGCAGTGCCCAGGACAATCCGAACACCGGGGAGCTGTTTTTT. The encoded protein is CSAQDNPNTGELFF.

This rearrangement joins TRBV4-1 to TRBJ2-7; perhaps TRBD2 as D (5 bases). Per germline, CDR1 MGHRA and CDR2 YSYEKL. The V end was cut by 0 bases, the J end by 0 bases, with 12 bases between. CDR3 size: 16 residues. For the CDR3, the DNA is TGCGCCAGCAGCCAAGAATCGGCTACTAGCTCCTACGAGCAGTACTTC. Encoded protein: CASSQESATSSYEQYF.

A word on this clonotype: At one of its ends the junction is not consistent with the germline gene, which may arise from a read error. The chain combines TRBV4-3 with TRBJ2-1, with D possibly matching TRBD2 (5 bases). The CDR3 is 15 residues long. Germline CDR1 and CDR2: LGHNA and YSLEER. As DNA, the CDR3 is TGCGCCAGCAGCCCGGGATCTAGGTCCTACAATGGGCAGTTCTTC. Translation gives CASSPGSRSYNGQFF.

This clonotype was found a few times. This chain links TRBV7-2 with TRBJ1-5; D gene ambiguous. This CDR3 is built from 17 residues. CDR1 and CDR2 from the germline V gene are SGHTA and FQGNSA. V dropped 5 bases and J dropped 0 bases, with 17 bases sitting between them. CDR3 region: CASSPPWADYSNQPQHF. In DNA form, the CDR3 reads TGTGCCAGCAGCCCCCCCTGGGCGGATTATAGCAATCAGCCCCAGCATTTT.

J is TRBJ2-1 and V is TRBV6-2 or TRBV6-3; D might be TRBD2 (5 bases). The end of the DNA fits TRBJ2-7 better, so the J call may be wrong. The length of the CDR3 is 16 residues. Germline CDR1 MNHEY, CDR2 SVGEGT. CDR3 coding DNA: TGTGCCAGCAGTAAACGCGATGAACTAGGTTCCTACGAGCAGTACTTC. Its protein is CASSKRDELGSYEQYF.

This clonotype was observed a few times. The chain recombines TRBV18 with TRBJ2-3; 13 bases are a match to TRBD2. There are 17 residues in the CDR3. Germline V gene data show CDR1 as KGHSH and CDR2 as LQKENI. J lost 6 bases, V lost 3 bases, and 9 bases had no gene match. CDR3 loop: CASSPRTSGGPQDTQYF. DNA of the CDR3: TGTGCCAGCTCACCGAGGACTAGCGGGGGCCCCCAGGATACGCAGTATTTT.

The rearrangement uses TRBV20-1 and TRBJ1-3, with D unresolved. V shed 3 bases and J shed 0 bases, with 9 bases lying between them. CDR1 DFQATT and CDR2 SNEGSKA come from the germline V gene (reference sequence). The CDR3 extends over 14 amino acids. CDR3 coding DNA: TGCAGTGCTAGGGGCAGGAGCTCTGGAAACACCATATATTTT. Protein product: CSARGRSSGNTIYF.

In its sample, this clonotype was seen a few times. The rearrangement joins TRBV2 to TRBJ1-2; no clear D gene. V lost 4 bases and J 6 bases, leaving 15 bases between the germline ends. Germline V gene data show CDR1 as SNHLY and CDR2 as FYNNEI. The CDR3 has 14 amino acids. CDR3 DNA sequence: TGTGCCAGCAGTGCGGAGTCAACTTCGAATGGCTACACCTTC. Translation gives CASSAESTSNGYTF.

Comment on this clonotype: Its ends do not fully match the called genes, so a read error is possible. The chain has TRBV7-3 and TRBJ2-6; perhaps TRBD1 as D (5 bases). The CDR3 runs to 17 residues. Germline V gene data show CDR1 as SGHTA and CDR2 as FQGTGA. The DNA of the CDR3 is TGTGCCAGCAGCTCCCAGCCCGGCAGGGCTGGGGCCAACGTCCTGACCTTC. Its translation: CASSSQPGRAGANVLTF.

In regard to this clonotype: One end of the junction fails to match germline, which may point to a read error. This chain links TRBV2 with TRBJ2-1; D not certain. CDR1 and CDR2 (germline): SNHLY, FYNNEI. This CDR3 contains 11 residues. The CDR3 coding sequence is TGTGCCAGCGAGAGCTACAATAAGCAGTTCTTC. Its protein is CASESYNKQFF.

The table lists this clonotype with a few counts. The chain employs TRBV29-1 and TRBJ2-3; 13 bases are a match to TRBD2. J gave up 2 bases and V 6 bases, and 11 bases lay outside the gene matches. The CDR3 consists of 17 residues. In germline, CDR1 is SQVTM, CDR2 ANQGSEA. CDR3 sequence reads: CSVSGTSGAPSTDTQYF. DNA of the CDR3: TGCAGCGTATCCGGGACTAGCGGGGCCCCTTCCACAGATACGCAGTATTTT.

The CDR3 DNA is TGTGCCAGCAGCCCACGGGGGGCGACAGGGTCGGATGAAAAACTGTTTTTT. It is translated as CASSPRGATGSDEKLFF. This chain links TRBV7-9 with TRBJ1-4, with 7 positions matching TRBD1. The V and J ends lost 5 bases and 6 bases, in that order; junction bases with no gene match: 15. There are 17 residues in the CDR3. Germline lookup yields CDR1 SEHNR and CDR2 FQNEAQ (reference sequence).

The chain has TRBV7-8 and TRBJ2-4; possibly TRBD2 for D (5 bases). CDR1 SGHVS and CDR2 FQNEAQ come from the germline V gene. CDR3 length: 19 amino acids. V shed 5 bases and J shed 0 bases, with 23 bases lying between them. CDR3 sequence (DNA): TGTGCCAGCAGCCCCCCGGTCACACTCGAGGGCCTAGCCAAAAACATTCAGTACTTC. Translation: CASSPPVTLEGLAKNIQYF.

The CDR3 DNA reads as TGCAGTGCTAGAGATCTTGGAGCGACCGAGCAGTACTTC. It is translated as CSARDLGATEQYF. The chain uses TRBV20-1 and TRBJ2-7; D remains ambiguous. The germline gives CDR1 DFQATT, CDR2 SNEGSKA (reference sequence). Between the trimmed V and J ends, which lost 0 bases and 6 bases, there was a span of 12 bases. This CDR3 comprises 13 residues.

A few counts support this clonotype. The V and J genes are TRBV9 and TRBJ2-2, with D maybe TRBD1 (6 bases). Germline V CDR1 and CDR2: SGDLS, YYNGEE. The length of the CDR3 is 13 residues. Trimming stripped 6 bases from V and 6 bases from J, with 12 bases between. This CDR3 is CASKTGYSGELFF. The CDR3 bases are TGTGCCAGCAAAACAGGGTACTCCGGGGAGCTGTTTTTT.

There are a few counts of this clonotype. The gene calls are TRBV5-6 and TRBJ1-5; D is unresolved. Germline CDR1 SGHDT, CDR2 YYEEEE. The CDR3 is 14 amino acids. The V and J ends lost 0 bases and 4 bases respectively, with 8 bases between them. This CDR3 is CASSLGPGNQPQHF. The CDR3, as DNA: TGTGCCAGCAGCTTGGGGCCCGGGAATCAGCCCCAGCATTTT.

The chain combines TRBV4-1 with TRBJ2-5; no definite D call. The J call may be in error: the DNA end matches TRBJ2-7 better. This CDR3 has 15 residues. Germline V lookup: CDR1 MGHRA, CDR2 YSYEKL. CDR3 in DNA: TGCGCCAGCAGCCAAGCACCCACGGGCTCCTACGAGCAGTACTTC. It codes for CASSQAPTGSYEQYF.

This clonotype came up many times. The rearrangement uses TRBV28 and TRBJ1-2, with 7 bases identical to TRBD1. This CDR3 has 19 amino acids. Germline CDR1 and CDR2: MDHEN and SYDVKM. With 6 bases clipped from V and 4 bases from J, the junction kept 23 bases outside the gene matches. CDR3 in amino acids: CASRPPTGTLQLHTYGYTF. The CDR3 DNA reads TGTGCCAGCAGACCTCCGACAGGGACCCTTCAGCTTCACACCTATGGCTACACCTTC.

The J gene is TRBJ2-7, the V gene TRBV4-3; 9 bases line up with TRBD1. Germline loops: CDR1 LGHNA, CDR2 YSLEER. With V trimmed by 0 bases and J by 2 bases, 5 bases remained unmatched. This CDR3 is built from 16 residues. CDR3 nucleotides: TGCGCCAGCAGCCAAGATCCGGGGACAGGGACCTACGAGCAGTACTTC. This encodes CASSQDPGTGTYEQYF.

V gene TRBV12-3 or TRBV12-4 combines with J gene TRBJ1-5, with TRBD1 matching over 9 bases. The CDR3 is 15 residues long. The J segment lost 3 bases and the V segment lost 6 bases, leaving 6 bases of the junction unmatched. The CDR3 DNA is TGTGCCAGCAGACGGACAGGGGACCCCAATCAGCCCCAGCATTTT. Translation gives CASRRTGDPNQPQHF.

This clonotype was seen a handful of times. The CDR3 coding sequence is TGTGCCAGCAGTGGACTAGCGGGAGATACCTACAATGAGCAGTTCTTC. Protein product: CASSGLAGDTYNEQFF. The chain has TRBV6-1 and TRBJ2-1; 12 bases line up with TRBD2. Per germline, CDR1 MNHNS and CDR2 SASEGT. With V trimmed by 4 bases and J by 2 bases, 3 bases remained unmatched. This CDR3 has 16 amino acids.

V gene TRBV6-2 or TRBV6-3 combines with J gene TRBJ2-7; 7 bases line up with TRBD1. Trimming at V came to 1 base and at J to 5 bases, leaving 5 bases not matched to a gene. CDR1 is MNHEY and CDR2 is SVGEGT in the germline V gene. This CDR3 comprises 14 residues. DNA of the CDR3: TGTGCCAGCAGTTACTACAGGGGATCCCACGAGCAGTACTTC. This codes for CASSYYRGSHEQYF.